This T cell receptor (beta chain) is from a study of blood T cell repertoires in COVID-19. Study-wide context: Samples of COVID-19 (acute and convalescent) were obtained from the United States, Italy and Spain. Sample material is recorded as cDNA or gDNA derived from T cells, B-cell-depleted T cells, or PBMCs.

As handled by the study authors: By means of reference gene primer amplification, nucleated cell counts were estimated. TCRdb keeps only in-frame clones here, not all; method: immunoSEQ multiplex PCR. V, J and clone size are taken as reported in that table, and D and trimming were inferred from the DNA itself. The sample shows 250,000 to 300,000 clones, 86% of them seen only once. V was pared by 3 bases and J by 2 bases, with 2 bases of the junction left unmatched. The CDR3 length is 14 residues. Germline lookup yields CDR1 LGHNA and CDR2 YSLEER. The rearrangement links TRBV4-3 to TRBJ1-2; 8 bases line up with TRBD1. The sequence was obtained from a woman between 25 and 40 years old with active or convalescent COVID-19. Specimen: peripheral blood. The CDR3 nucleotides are TGCGCCAGCAGCCAGGACAGGGTGAACTATGGCTACACCTTC. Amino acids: CASSQDRVNYGYTF.